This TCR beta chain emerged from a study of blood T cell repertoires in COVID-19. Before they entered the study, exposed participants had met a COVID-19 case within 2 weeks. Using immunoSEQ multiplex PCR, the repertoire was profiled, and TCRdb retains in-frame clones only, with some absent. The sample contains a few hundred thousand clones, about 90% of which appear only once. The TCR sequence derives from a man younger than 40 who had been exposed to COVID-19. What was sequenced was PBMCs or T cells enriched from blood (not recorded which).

The chain's CDR3 is CASSIDRASTDTQYF. Written as DNA, the CDR3 is TGTGCCAGTAGTATAGACAGGGCTAGCACAGATACGCAGTATTTT. J is TRBJ2-3 and V is TRBV19; D is perhaps TRBD1 (5 bases). Trimming removed 0 bases from V and 0 bases from J, with 7 bases in between. CDR1 is LNHDA, CDR2 SQIVND, per germline (reference sequence). The CDR3 has 15 residues.